The present T cell receptor beta chain was sequenced within a study of shared clonotypes between healthy human individuals. The study, taken as a whole, reports: The generation probabilities recorded for non-shared clonotypes fell below those of clonotypes shared by all four donors. With few donors, the genetic and exposure-history diversity represented was limited.

The V gene's germline CDR1 is LGHNA and CDR2 YNFKEQ. This CDR3 is 17 amino acids long. J lost 5 bases, V lost 4 bases, and 7 bases had no gene match. TCRdb's table, derived via immunoSEQ multiplex PCR, lists solely in-frame clones and lacks some. The table includes about 660,000 clones, over 65% detected once. For this clone: Antigen: not known.

The V call is TRBV4-2, the J call TRBJ2-2; 13 nucleotides agree with TRBD2. What was sequenced was memory CD4+ T cells sorted from blood. Subset in this sample: CD45RA-negative fraction. The sequence came from a young woman in good health. CDR3 DNA sequence: TGTGCCAGCAGCCCAGGGACTAGCGGGATAGGAACCGGGGAGCTGTTTTTT. Translation gives CASSPGTSGIGTGELFF.